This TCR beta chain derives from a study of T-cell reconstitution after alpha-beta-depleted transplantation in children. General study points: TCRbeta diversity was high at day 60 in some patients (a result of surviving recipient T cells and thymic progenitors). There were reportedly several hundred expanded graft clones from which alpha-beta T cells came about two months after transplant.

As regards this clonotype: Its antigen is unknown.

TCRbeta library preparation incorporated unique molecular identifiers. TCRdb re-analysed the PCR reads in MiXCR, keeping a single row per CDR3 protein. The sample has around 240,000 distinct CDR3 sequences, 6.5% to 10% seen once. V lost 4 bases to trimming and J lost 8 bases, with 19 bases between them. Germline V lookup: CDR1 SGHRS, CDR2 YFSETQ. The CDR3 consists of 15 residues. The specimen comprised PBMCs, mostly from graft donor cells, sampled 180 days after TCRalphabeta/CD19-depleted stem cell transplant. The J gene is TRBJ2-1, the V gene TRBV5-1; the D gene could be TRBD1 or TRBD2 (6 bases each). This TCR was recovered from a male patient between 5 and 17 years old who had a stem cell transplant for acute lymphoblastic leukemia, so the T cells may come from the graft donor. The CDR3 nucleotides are TGCGCCAGCAGCCCTACGACGGGGGCGTTAGATGAGCAGTTCTTC. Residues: CASSPTTGALDEQFF.